This T cell receptor (beta chain) originates from a study of OX40 agonist ivuxolimab in advanced cancers. Across the study: Antecedent anti-PD-1, anti-PD-L1 or anti-CTLA-4 therapy was permissible, with around 40% having received some. Two cutaneous melanoma patients and one hepatocellular carcinoma patient, three in all, had partial responses. Broader study findings: Researchers report that CD8+ T cells had, on average, more expanded clones than CD4+.

The germline CDR1 and CDR2 sequences are SGHAT and FQNNGV. V lost 3 bases and J lost 3; bases outside the gene matches: 3. CDR3 length equals 14 residues. Here immunoSEQ multiplex PCR was the method, and the copy in TCRdb shows in-frame clones only, minus some. The table lists 55,000 to 80,000 clones, about 90% of them singletons, with over 4% in the top ten. Worth noting for this clone: Its antigen is as yet unknown.

The clonotype comes from an adult with an advanced solid tumor such as melanoma, head and neck, liver or kidney cancer. The chain joins TRBV11-2 to TRBJ2-7, with TRBD1 identical over 9 bases. The sequencing used CD4+ or CD8+ T cells sorted from blood, collected in a trial of the OX40 agonist ivuxolimab. DNA of the CDR3: TGTGCCAGCAGCTTCCGGGACAGGGACTACGAGCAGTACTTC. This encodes CASSFRDRDYEQYF.